This TCR beta chain is drawn from a study of beta chain features in type 1 diabetes. Study in general: Investigators examined approximately 100,000,000 sorted cells across all samples.

General study results and limits: A greater similarity of naive, central memory and Treg TCRB repertoires was seen among patients than among healthy donors. In patients and controls equally, PCR might favor templates that are shorter.

V lost 8 bases to trimming and J lost 0 bases, with 9 bases between them. In germline, CDR1 is SGHRS, CDR2 YFSETQ. The CDR3 contains 12 residues. On this clone: Its target is unknown.

Post-sort purity exceeded 98% for all sorted populations. Of the isolated RNA, all was reverse transcribed, and so the sequenced material was expressed TCRB transcripts. Clones were sequenced by immunoSEQ multiplex PCR, and TCRdb holds only the in-frame ones, with some missing. Here the sample spans around 200,000 clones, 13% being singletons. The TCR sequence derives from a woman aged 18-35 years in good health. Sample: central memory CD4+ T cells from blood. This chain connects TRBV5-1 to TRBJ2-7; a possible D gene is TRBD2 (5 bases). CDR3 sequence reads: CARIGLSYEQYF. The CDR3 region has the DNA TGCGCCAGGATCGGACTCTCCTACGAGCAGTACTTC.